This T cell receptor beta chain was documented in a study of prognosis after radiotherapy for stage I lung cancer. On the study more broadly: From April 2018 through early 2019, patients with stage I non-small cell lung cancer were enrolled. Study-level findings and limits: Patients who developed distant metastases had lower Shannon entropy after stereotactic body radiation therapy.

Node-negative disease was confirmed in all patients by CT and PET/CT, with no prior chemotherapy, radiotherapy or other malignancies. On this clonotype itself: Its antigen is unknown.

This CDR3 has 11 residues. Germline V gene lookup returns CDR1 MNHNS and CDR2 SASEGT. The V and J ends lost 5 bases and 1 base respectively, with 2 bases between them. Amplification of TCR beta CDR3 from genomic DNA used two-round multiplex PCR. Each TRBV and TRBJ gene had its own primer in the first PCR round. The second PCR round used universal primers. Each CDR3 protein gets one entry after TCRdb re-called the multiplex PCR reads with MiXCR. The sample has over 15,000 distinct CDR3 sequences; roughly 55% are singletons. Sequenced material: PBMCs, taken before or after stereotactic body radiation therapy (not recorded which). The receptor comes from a donor aged 50 or older with non-small cell lung cancer. This chain uses TRBV6-1 with TRBJ1-1; D not certain. In DNA, the CDR3 is TGTGCCAGCAGTAAGAACACTGAAGCTTTCTTT. Its protein is CASSKNTEAFF.